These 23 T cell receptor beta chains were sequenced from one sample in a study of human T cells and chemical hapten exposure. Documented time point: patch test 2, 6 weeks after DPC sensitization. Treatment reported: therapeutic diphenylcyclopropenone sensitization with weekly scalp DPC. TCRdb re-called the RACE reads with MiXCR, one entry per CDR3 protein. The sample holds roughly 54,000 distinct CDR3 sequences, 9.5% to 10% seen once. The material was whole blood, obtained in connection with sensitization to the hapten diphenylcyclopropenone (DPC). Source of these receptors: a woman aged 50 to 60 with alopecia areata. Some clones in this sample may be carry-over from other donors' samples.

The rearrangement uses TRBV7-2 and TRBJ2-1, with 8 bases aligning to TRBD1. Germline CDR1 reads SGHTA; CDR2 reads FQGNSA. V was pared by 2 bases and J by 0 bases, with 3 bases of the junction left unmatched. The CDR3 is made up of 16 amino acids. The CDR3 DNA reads TGTGCCAGCAGCTTACAGGGGGCTAGCTCCTACAATGAGCAGTTCTTC. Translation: CASSLQGASSYNEQFF. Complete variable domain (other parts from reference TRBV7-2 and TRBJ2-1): GAGVSQSPSNKVTEKGKDVELRCDPISGHTALYWYRQSLGQGLEFLIYFQGNSAPDKSGLPSDRFSAERTGGSVSTLTIQRTQQEDSAVYLCASSLQGASSYNEQFFGPGTRLTVL.

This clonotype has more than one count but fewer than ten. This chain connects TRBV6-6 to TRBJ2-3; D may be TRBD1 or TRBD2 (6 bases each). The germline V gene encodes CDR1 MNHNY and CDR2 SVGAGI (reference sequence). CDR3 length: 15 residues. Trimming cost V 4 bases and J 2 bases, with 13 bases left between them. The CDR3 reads CASSFAGQLTDTQYF. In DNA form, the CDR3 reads TGTGCCAGCAGTTTTGCGGGACAACTCACAGATACGCAGTATTTT.

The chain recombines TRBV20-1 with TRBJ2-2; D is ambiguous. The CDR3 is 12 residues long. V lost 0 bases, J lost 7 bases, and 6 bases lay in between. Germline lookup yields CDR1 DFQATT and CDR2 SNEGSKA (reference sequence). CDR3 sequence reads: CSAREGIGELFF. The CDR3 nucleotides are TGCAGTGCTAGAGAGGGAATCGGGGAGCTGTTTTTT.

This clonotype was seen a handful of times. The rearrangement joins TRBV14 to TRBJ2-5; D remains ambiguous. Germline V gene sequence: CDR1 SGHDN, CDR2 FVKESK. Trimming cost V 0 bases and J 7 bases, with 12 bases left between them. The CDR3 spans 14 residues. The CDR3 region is CASSQDLIPATQYF. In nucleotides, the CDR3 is TGTGCCAGCAGCCAAGATCTGATTCCTGCGACCCAGTACTTC. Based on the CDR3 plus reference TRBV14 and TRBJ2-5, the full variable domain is EAGVTQFPSHSVIEKGQTVTLRCDPISGHDNLYWYRRVMGKEIKFLLHFVKESKQDESGMPNNRFLAERTGGTYSTLKVQPAELEDSGVYFCASSQDLIPATQYFGPGTRLLVL.

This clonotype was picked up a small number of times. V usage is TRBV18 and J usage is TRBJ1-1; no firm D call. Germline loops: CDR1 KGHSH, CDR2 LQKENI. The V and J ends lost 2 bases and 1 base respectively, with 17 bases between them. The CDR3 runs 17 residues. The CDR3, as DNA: TGTGCCAGCTCACCAGTTTCCCTCCCCTTTGGGAACACTGAAGCTTTCTTT. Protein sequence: CASSPVSLPFGNTEAFF.

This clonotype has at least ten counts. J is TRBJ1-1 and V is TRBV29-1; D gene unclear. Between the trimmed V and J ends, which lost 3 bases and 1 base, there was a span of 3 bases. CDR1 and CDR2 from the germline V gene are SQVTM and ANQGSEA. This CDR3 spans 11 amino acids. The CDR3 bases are TGCAGCGTTGAGTGGAACACTGAAGCTTTCTTT. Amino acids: CSVEWNTEAFF.

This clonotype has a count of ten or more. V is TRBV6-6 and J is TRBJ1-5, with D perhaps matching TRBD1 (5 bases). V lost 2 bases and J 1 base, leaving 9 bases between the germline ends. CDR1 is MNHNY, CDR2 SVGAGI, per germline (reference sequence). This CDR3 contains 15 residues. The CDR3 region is CASSYGTVSNQPQHF. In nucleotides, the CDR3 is TGTGCCAGCAGTTACGGGACCGTGAGCAATCAGCCCCAGCATTTT.

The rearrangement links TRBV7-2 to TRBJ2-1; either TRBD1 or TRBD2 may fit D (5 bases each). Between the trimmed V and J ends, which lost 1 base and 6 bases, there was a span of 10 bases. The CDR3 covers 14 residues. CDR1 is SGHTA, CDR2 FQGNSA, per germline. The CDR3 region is CASSLERGSNEQFF. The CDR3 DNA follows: TGTGCCAGCAGCTTAGAGAGGGGTAGCAATGAGCAGTTCTTC. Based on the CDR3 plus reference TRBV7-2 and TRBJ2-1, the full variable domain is GAGVSQSPSNKVTEKGKDVELRCDPISGHTALYWYRQSLGQGLEFLIYFQGNSAPDKSGLPSDRFSAERTGGSVSTLTIQRTQQEDSAVYLCASSLERGSNEQFFGPGTRLTVL.

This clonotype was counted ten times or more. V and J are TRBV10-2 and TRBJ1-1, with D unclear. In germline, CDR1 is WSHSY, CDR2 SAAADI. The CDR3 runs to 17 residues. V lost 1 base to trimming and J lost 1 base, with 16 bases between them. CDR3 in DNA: TGCGCCAGCAGTGAGTTTTCCAGCCGGAGTAGGAACACTGAAGCTTTCTTT. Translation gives CASSEFSSRSRNTEAFF.

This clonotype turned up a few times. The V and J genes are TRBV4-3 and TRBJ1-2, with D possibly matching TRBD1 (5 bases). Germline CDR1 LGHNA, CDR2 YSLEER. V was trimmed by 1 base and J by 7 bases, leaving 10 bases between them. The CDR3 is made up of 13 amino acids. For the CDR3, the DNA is TGCGCCAGCAGCCAAGTTGGGGGAGGTGGCTACACCTTC. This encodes CASSQVGGGGYTF.

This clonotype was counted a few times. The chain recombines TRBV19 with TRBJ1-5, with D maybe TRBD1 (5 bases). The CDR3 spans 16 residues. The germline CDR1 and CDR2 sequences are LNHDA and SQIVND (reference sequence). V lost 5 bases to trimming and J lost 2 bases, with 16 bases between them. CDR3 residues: CASSLRGELRNQPQHF. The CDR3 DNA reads TGTGCCAGTAGTCTGCGGGGGGAGTTACGCAATCAGCCCCAGCATTTT. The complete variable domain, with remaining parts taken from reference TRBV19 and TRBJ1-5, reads DGGITQSPKYLFRKEGQNVTLSCEQNLNHDAMYWYRQDPGQGLRLIYYSQIVNDFQKGDIAEGYSVSREKKESFPLTVTSAQKNPTAFYLCASSLRGELRNQPQHFGDGTRLSIL.

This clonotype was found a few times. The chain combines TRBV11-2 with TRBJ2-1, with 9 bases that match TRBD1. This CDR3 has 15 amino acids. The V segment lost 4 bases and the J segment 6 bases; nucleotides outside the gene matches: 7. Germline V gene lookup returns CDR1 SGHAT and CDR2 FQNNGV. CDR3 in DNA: TGTGCCAGCAGCTCCCGGGGACAGGGTGTCAATGAGCAGTTCTTC. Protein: CASSSRGQGVNEQFF.

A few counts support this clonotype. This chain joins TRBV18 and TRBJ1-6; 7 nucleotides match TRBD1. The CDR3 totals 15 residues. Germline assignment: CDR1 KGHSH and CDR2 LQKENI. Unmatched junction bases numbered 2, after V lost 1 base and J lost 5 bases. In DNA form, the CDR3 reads TGTGCCAGCTCACCACTAGGGACAGATAATTCACCCCTCCACTTT. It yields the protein CASSPLGTDNSPLHF.

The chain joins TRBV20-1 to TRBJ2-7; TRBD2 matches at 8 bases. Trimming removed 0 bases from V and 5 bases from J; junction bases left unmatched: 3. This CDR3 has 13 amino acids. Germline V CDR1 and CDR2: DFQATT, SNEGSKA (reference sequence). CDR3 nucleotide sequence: TGCAGTGCTAGAGATGCGGGGGGCCACGAGCAGTACTTC. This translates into CSARDAGGHEQYF.

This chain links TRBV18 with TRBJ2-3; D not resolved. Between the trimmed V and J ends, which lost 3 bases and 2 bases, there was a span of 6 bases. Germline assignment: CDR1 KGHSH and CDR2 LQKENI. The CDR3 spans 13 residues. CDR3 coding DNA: TGTGCCAGCTCACCGAGACCCACAGATACGCAGTATTTT. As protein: CASSPRPTDTQYF.

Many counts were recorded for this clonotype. CDR3 residues: CASSRQGGKNYGYTF. In DNA, the CDR3 is TGTGCCAGCAGCCGACAGGGGGGAAAAAACTATGGCTACACCTTC. The chain joins TRBV3-1 to TRBJ1-2, with TRBD1 matching over 9 bases. This CDR3 contains 15 residues. Germline V gene data show CDR1 as LGHDT and CDR2 as YNNKEL (reference sequence). V lost 4 bases to trimming and J lost 2 bases; unmatched junction nucleotides: 5. The full variable domain, its missing parts supplied by reference TRBV3-1 and TRBJ1-2, is DTAVSQTPKYLVTQMGNDKSIKCEQNLGHDTMYWYKQDSKKFLKIMFSYNNKELIINETVPNRFSPKSPDKAHLNLHINSLELGDSAVYFCASSRQGGKNYGYTFGSGTRLTVV.

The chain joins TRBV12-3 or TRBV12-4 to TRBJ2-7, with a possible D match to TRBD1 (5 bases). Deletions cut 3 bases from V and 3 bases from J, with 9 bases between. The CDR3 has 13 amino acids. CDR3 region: CASSFGRVYEQYF. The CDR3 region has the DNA TGTGCCAGCAGTTTTGGCAGGGTCTACGAGCAGTACTTC.

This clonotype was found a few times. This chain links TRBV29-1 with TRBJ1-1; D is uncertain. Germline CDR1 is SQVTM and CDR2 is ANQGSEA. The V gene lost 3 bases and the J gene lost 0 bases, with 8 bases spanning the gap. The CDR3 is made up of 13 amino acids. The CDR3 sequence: CSVDSPMNTEAFF. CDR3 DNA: TGCAGCGTTGACAGTCCCATGAACACTGAAGCTTTCTTT.

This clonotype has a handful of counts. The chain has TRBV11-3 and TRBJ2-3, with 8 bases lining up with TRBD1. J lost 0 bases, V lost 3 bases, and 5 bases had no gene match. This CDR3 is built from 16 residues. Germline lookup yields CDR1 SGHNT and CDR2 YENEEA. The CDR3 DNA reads TGTGCCAGCAGCTTCGGGACAGGAGCTAGCACAGATACGCAGTATTTT. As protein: CASSFGTGASTDTQYF.

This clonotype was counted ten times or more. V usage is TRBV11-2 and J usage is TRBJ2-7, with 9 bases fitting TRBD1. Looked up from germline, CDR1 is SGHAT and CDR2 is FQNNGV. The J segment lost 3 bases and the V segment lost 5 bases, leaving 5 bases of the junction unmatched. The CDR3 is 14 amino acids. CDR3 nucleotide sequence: TGTGCCAGCAGCGACGGGACAGGGCTCTACGAGCAGTACTTC. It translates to CASSDGTGLYEQYF.

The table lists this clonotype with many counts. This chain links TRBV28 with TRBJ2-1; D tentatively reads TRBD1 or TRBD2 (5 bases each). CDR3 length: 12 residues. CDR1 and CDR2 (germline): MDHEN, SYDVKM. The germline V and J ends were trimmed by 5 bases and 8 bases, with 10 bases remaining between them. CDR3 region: CASSLGPYEQFF. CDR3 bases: TGTGCCAGCAGTCTGGGACCCTATGAGCAGTTCTTC.

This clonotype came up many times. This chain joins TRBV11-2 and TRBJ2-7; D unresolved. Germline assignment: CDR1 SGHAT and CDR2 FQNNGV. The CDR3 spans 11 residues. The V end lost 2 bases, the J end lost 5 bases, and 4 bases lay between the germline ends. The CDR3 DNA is TGTGCCAGCAGCTTAACGGACGAGCAGTACTTC. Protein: CASSLTDEQYF.

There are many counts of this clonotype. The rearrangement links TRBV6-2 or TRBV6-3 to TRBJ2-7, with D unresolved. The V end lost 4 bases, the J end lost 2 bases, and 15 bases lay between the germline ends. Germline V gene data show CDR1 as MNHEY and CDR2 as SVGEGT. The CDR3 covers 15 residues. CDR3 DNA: TGTGCCAGCAGTTCCCAGGATGTTCTCCCCTACGAGCAGTACTTC. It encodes CASSSQDVLPYEQYF.